The 18 T cell receptor beta chains given below trace back to one sample, sequenced in a study of tumor and adjacent non-tumor tissue in lung cancer. Three rounds of nested PCR, following a modified ARM-PCR protocol, produced the TCRbeta library. TCRdb analysed the multiplex PCR reads with MiXCR anew, one entry per CDR3 protein. The data contain roughly 65,000 distinct CDR3 sequences, approximately 63% of them seen just once; the ten biggest clones take up around 20%. This sample's RNA came from whole unsorted tissue. The specimen sequenced was lung tumor tissue. The receptors derive from a man over 45 with non-small cell lung cancer.

On this clonotype itself: At one end the junction does not follow the germline gene, possibly because of a read error. The chain joins TRBV11-2 to TRBJ2-5, with D tentatively TRBD1 or TRBD2 (5 bases each). The CDR3 runs to 15 residues. Germline loops: CDR1 SGHAT, CDR2 FQNNGV. The CDR3 nucleotides read TGTGTCAGCAGTTATGGGACCAGCAGGCAGGAGACCCAGTACTTC. This gives the protein CVSSYGTSRQETQYF.

About this clonotype itself: One junction end disagrees with the germline gene, perhaps due to a read error. The chain carries TRBV29-1 and TRBJ2-7; tentatively, D is TRBD2 (5 bases). Germline-derived CDR1 and CDR2 are SQVTM and ANQGSEA. The length of the CDR3 is 14 residues. In nucleotides, the CDR3 is TGTAGCGTTGTCCAAAAGATGGGCTCCTACGAGCAATACTTC. Translation gives CSVVQKMGSYEQYF.

As concerns this clonotype: The conserved phenylalanine or tryptophan is not found at the CDR3 terminus, so this likely reflects a read error. The chain couples TRBV4-1 to TRBJ2-5; 12 bases map to TRBD2. V was pared by 5 bases and J by 4 bases, with 5 bases of the junction left unmatched. CDR3 length equals 15 residues. Germline assignment: CDR1 MGHRA and CDR2 YSYEKL. The CDR3 here is CASSRTSGEAETQYL. The CDR3 nucleotides are TGCGCCAGCAGCAGGACTAGCGGGGAAGCAGAGACCCAGTACTTA.

This clonotype has at least ten counts. The CDR3 spells CSVRLESSYNSPLHF. The CDR3 nucleotides are TGCAGCGTTCGATTAGAGAGCTCCTATAATTCACCCCTCCACTTT. The chain uses TRBV29-1 and TRBJ1-6, with D unresolved. This CDR3 comprises 15 residues. V lost 5 bases to trimming and J lost 0 bases, with 11 bases between them. From germline, CDR1 is SQVTM and CDR2 ANQGSEA.

Concerning this clonotype: Germline and junction disagree at one end, which may indicate a read error. The chain is built from TRBV28 and TRBJ2-1; 8 bases match TRBD1. Germline CDR1 and CDR2: MDHEN and SYDVKM. The CDR3 runs to 15 residues. CDR3 nucleotides: TGTGCCAGCAGTCTGGGACAGGATACCTACAATGGGCAGTTCTTC. It specifies CASSLGQDTYNGQFF.

In regard to this clonotype: Sequence at one end of the junction differs from germline and may be a read error. This chain connects TRBV12-5 to TRBJ1-1; no reliable D call. Germline V gives CDR1 LGHNT, CDR2 FRNRAP. CDR3 size: 14 residues. In nucleotides, the CDR3 is TGTGCTGGTGGTTTGGCCCACGCGGGGACTGAAGCTTTCTTT. Its protein is CAGGLAHAGTEAFF.

For this clonotype: The germline gene is not matched at one end of the junction; a read error may be the cause. The J gene is TRBJ2-7, the V gene TRBV12-3 or TRBV12-4; weak D call: TRBD1 (5 bases). This CDR3 is built from 14 residues. The CDR3: CASSFSRVPYEQHF. The CDR3 bases are TGTGCCAGCAGTTTTTCCAGGGTTCCCTACGAGCAGCACTTC.

This chain links TRBV29-1 with TRBJ2-1, with D possibly being TRBD1 or TRBD2 (5 bases each). CDR3 length: 12 residues. Germline V gene data show CDR1 as SQVTM and CDR2 as ANQGSEA. CDR3 amino acids: CGARQTISEQFF. DNA of the CDR3: TGCGGCGCCCGACAGACTATCAGTGAGCAGTTCTTC.

This clonotype was counted a few times. The rearrangement links TRBV7-8 to TRBJ2-2, with TRBD1 matching over 8 bases. The junction had 4 bases not matched to a gene; V was cut back by 0 bases and J by 7 bases. This CDR3 is 15 amino acids long. Germline CDR1 is SGHVS and CDR2 is FQNEAQ. The DNA for the CDR3 is TGTGCCAGCAGCTTAGCAACAGGGGGTGGCGGGGAGCTGTTTTTT. The encoded protein is CASSLATGGGGELFF.

As regards this clonotype: Because the CDR3 is missing its conserved closing phenylalanine or tryptophan, this is likely a read error. The chain carries TRBV7-2 and TRBJ2-7, with D perhaps TRBD2 (6 bases). The length of the CDR3 is 12 residues. Germline V gene sequence: CDR1 SGHTA, CDR2 FQGNSA. CDR3 DNA sequence: TGTGCTAGCAGCCCAAGCGGGTACGAGCAGTACTTA. As protein: CASSPSGYEQYL.

This clonotype was observed many times. V is TRBV4-1 and J is TRBJ2-1; a possible D gene is TRBD2 (6 bases). The CDR3 length is 17 residues. The germline V and J ends were trimmed by 0 bases and 8 bases, with 20 bases remaining between them. Germline values: CDR1 MGHRA, CDR2 YSYEKL. CDR3 protein: CASSQELATPGRDEQFF. The DNA of the CDR3 is TGCGCCAGCAGCCAAGAGCTAGCGACCCCCGGCAGGGATGAGCAGTTCTTC.

A remark on this clonotype: Relative to the germline gene, one junction end is altered; a read error may explain this. V gene TRBV11-3 combines with J gene TRBJ2-1; 7 bases fit TRBD2. Per germline, CDR1 SGHNT and CDR2 YENEEA. The CDR3 length is 13 residues. CDR3 nucleotides: TGTGCCAACAGCTTAGGAAGCGGGAATGTGCTGTTCTTC. It codes for CANSLGSGNVLFF. Looking up the rest from reference TRBV11-3 and TRBJ2-1 gives the full variable domain: EAGVVQSPRYKIIEKKQPVAFWCNPISGHNTLYWYLQNLGQGPELLIRYENEEAVDDSQLPKDRFSAERLKGVDSTLKIQPAELGDSAVYLCANSLGSGNVLFFGPGTRLTVL.

CDR3 sequence reads: CASSSTLGTNRSSPLHF. CDR3 DNA: TGTGCCAGCAGCTCAACATTAGGGACAAACCGGAGTTCACCCCTCCACTTT. The gene calls are TRBV11-2 and TRBJ1-6, with D possibly TRBD1 on 6 matching bases. This CDR3 contains 17 residues. In germline, CDR1 is SGHAT, CDR2 FQNNGV. Trimming removed 4 bases at V and 9 bases at J, with 22 bases between.

The V call is TRBV2, the J call TRBJ1-5; D may be TRBD1 (6 bases). The germline V gene encodes CDR1 SNHLY and CDR2 FYNNEI. V was shortened by 2 bases and J by 4 bases, with 12 bases between the two germline ends. The CDR3 has 15 amino acids. The CDR3 reads CASSERGEGNQPQHF. The CDR3 DNA follows: TGTGCCAGCAGTGAAAGGGGGGAGGGGAATCAGCCCCAGCATTTT.

There are many counts of this clonotype. The rearrangement joins TRBV7-9 to TRBJ2-1; unclear D gene. The V and J ends lost 2 bases and 7 bases respectively, with 9 bases between them. Per the germline V gene, CDR1 is SEHNR and CDR2 is FQNEAQ (reference sequence). This CDR3 has 13 residues. The CDR3 DNA reads TGTGCCAGCAGCTTATCGGGTGCAAATGAGCAGTTCTTC. This sequence encodes CASSLSGANEQFF.

A word on this clonotype: This may be a read error: a much more frequent sequence differs by one nucleotide. The chain combines TRBV6-5 with TRBJ1-2; 8 bases are a match to TRBD1. The CDR3 totals 15 residues. Germline CDR1 and CDR2: MNHEY and SVGAGI. The V segment lost 5 bases and the J segment 10 bases; nucleotides outside the gene matches: 15. This CDR3 reads CASSRGQGPSFVYTF. DNA of the CDR3: TGTGCCAGCAGTCGCGGACAGGGTCCCTCTTTTGTCTACACCTTC.

For this clonotype: A read error may explain this, as a much larger clone is one base away. The CDR3, as DNA: TGTACCAGCAGTTACGGACAGGGGACTTCACCCCTCCACTTT. It is translated as CTSSYGQGTSPLHF. The gene calls are TRBV6-5 and TRBJ1-6, with TRBD1 identical over 9 bases. This CDR3 has 14 amino acids. Germline V gene sequence: CDR1 MNHEY, CDR2 SVGAGI.

Note on this clonotype: This may come from a read error, since a much larger clone is one base off. The chain combines TRBV6-6 with TRBJ1-5; perhaps TRBD1 as D (6 bases). The CDR3 has 17 residues. Trimming removed 0 bases at V and 4 bases at J, with 16 bases between. Germline-derived CDR1 and CDR2 are MNHNY and SVGAGI (reference sequence). The CDR3 coding sequence is TGTGCCAGCAGTTACTCGCGCCCGTGGACAGTTAATCAGCCCCAGCATTTT. Translated: CASSYSRPWTVNQPQHF.